Presented here are 10 T cell receptor beta chains from one specimen sequenced in a study of vaccination and CD4 T cells after COVID-19. The treatment: 10-day PBMC culture with coronavirus spike peptide pools or control peptides (ViraFEST assay). Their cognate antigens are unknown. At the Johns Hopkins FTIC core, DNA taken from cultured CD4+ T cells was sequenced by way of the Oncomine TCR Beta short-read assay. Using its own MiXCR run on the PCR reads, TCRdb lists one record per CDR3 protein. The sample holds fewer than 12,000 distinct CDR3 sequences, roughly 64% seen once. Material: CD4+ T cells from blood, cultured in vitro. The receptors were sampled from a human donor who had recovered from COVID-19.

V is TRBV6-1 and J is TRBJ1-6; 8 positions match TRBD1. The V and J ends lost 6 bases and 9 bases, in that order; junction bases with no gene match: 10. CDR1 is MNHNS, CDR2 SASEGT, per germline. This CDR3 region has 15 residues. The CDR3 loop is CASSTGTGDVSPLHF. CDR3 DNA sequence: TGTGCCAGCAGCACCGGGACAGGAGATGTTTCACCCCTCCACTTT.

This clonotype turned up a few times. The CDR3 loop is CASSEGRSLGYGYTF. The CDR3 nucleotides read TGTGCCAGCAGTGAGGGCAGGTCGTTAGGGTATGGCTACACCTTC. V usage is TRBV2 and J usage is TRBJ1-2, with unresolved D. The germline V and J ends were trimmed by 3 bases and 5 bases, with 16 bases remaining between them. The CDR3 runs to 15 residues. Germline loops: CDR1 SNHLY, CDR2 FYNNEI.

This clonotype has more than one count but fewer than ten. This chain links TRBV7-3 with TRBJ1-2, with TRBD1 matching over 8 bases. Germline CDR1 is SGHTA and CDR2 is FQGTGA. V dropped 5 bases and J dropped 4; count of bases not matched to a gene: 6. The length of the CDR3 is 14 residues. The CDR3 DNA sequence: TGTGCCAGCAGCCGACAGGGGTCGGGCTATGGCTACACCTTC. Its protein product is CASSRQGSGYGYTF. Variable domain in full (rest from reference TRBV7-3 and TRBJ1-2): GAGVSQTPSNKVTEKGKYVELRCDPISGHTALYWYRQSLGQGPEFLIYFQGTGAADDSGLPNDRFFAVRPEGSVSTLKIQRTERGDSAVYLCASSRQGSGYGYTFGSGTRLTVV.

This chain connects TRBV28 to TRBJ2-1, with 7 bases identical to TRBD1. The V and J ends lost 4 bases and 4 bases, in that order; junction bases with no gene match: 10. The CDR3 consists of 16 residues. Germline V gene lookup returns CDR1 MDHEN and CDR2 SYDVKM. The CDR3 region has the DNA TGTGCCAGCAGTTCGCCGTCAGGGGGTGCGTACAATGAGCAGTTCTTC. Its translation is CASSSPSGGAYNEQFF. Full variable domain (outside the CDR3, taken from reference TRBV28 and TRBJ2-1): DVKVTQSSRYLVKRTGEKVFLECVQDMDHENMFWYRQDPGLGLRLIYFSYDVKMKEKGDIPEGYSVSREKKERFSLILESASTNQTSMYLCASSSPSGGAYNEQFFGPGTRLTVL.

The chain recombines TRBV20-1 with TRBJ2-1; tentatively, D is TRBD2 (6 bases). Germline V gene data show CDR1 as DFQATT and CDR2 as SNEGSKA (reference sequence). The CDR3 consists of 12 residues. V lost 6 bases and J 2 bases, leaving 8 bases between the germline ends. CDR3: CSASGAYNEQFF. In DNA, the CDR3 is TGCAGTGCCTCGGGGGCCTACAATGAGCAGTTCTTC.

The chain joins TRBV6-2 or TRBV6-3 to TRBJ1-5; D remains unclear. This CDR3 contains 13 residues. V lost 10 bases, J lost 7 bases, and 17 bases lay in between. Germline V gene sequence: CDR1 MNHEY, CDR2 SVGEGT. Here the CDR3 DNA reads TGTGCCACCCTACCTGGCCTCGGACAGCCCCAGCATTTT. Encoded protein: CATLPGLGQPQHF.

This CDR3 reads CSASPRPNTEAFF. The CDR3 coding sequence is TGCAGTGCTAGTCCCAGACCGAACACTGAAGCTTTCTTT. The gene calls are TRBV20-1 and TRBJ1-1; D gene ambiguous. CDR3 size: 13 residues. The V end lost 3 bases, the J end lost 1 base, and 9 bases lay between the germline ends. Germline CDR1 DFQATT, CDR2 SNEGSKA (reference sequence).

This clonotype showed up just once. This chain links TRBV20-1 with TRBJ2-7, with TRBD1 matching 7 bases. CDR3 length: 12 residues. Germline CDR1 is DFQATT and CDR2 is SNEGSKA (reference sequence). The V gene end was trimmed by 3 bases and the J gene end by 5 bases; junction bases not matched to a gene: 4. The CDR3 region is CSARGQINEQYF. CDR3 sequence (DNA): TGCAGTGCTAGGGGACAGATCAACGAGCAGTACTTC.

The chain links TRBV27 to TRBJ1-5; 7 bases map to TRBD1. Trimming cost V 4 bases and J 0 bases; bases outside gene matches: 3. This CDR3 region has 15 residues. The germline CDR1 and CDR2 sequences are MNHEY and SMNVEV (reference sequence). CDR3 loop: CASSWGQLSNQPQHF. The CDR3 bases are TGTGCCAGCAGTTGGGGACAGCTTAGCAATCAGCCCCAGCATTTT.

To note about this clonotype: The junction differs from germline at one of its ends, possibly a read error. The chain uses TRBV5-5 and TRBJ1-1; D is possibly TRBD1 (5 bases). There are 13 residues in the CDR3. Germline V lookup: CDR1 SGHKS, CDR2 YYEKEE (reference sequence). The CDR3 here is CASSLDRNAEAFF. CDR3 bases: TGTGCCAGCAGCTTGGACAGGAACGCTGAAGCTTTCTTT.